Sequencing of this T cell receptor (beta chain) was carried out in a study of blood T cell repertoires in COVID-19. Study background: Italy, Spain and the United States were the sources of the convalescent and acute COVID-19 samples. PBMCs, B-cell-depleted T cells, or T cells were the source of the cDNA or gDNA that made up the material.

Per the original methods: From reference gene primer amplification, estimates of nucleated cell counts were derived. TCRdb's copy holds only in-frame clones and misses some; the assay was immunoSEQ multiplex PCR. That table supplies the V and J calls and clone size; D and trimming were determined from the DNA. In the table there are over 250,000 clones, approximately 90% of which are singletons. Per germline, CDR1 KGHSH and CDR2 LQKENI. The CDR3 loop spans 14 amino acids. V was shortened by 5 bases and J by 5 bases, with 12 bases between the two germline ends. Seattle patients were enrolled while actively infected and followed longitudinally.

The sample comprised peripheral blood. The genes are TRBV18 and TRBJ2-2, with D tentatively TRBD1 (6 bases). This clonotype was obtained from a woman aged 25 to 39 with COVID-19, enrolled during active disease. The CDR3 DNA is TGTGCCAGCTCATCCGTAACAGGGACCGGGGAGCTGTTTTTT. It codes for CASSSVTGTGELFF.